This T cell receptor beta chain was retrieved from a study of blood T cell repertoires in COVID-19. About the study: Samples came from the United States, Italy and Spain, spanning acute and convalescent COVID-19.

Clones were read by immunoSEQ multiplex PCR, and TCRdb kept only the in-frame ones, dropping some. The sample shows more than 95,000 clones, about 85% of them seen only once. Sequencing was performed on peripheral blood. The TCR sequence derives from a human donor in a cohort sampled during active COVID-19.

CDR3 nucleotide sequence: TGTGCCAGCAGTTTATGGGGGGACACCAATCAGCCCCAGCATTTT. Amino acids: CASSLWGDTNQPQHF. The chain carries TRBV28 and TRBJ1-5; tentatively, D is TRBD1 (6 bases). Germline V gives CDR1 MDHEN, CDR2 SYDVKM. The CDR3 is 15 amino acids. Trimming removed 0 bases at V and 3 bases at J, with 9 bases between. The full variable domain, completed using reference TRBV28 and TRBJ1-5, is DVKVTQSSRYLVKRTGEKVFLECVQDMDHENMFWYRQDPGLGLRLIYFSYDVKMKEKGDIPEGYSVSREKKERFSLILESASTNQTSMYLCASSLWGDTNQPQHFGDGTRLSIL.